One T cell receptor beta chain is described in this entry. The sample belongs to a study of blood T cells in healthy people across ages. V dropped 4 bases and J dropped 2 bases, with 15 bases sitting between them. The CDR3 has 16 residues. CDR1 is MNHEY and CDR2 is SVGEGT in the germline V gene. The authors extracted at least 6 micrograms of total RNA per sample. A sample-barcoded 5' primer and a J-beta primer mix were used in a second PCR of roughly 6 to 11 cycles. TCRdb passed the 5' RACE reads through MiXCR, listing each CDR3 protein once. The sample holds roughly 1.5 million distinct CDR3 sequences, about 42% seen once.

The rearrangement joins TRBV6-2 or TRBV6-3 to TRBJ2-1; D ambiguous. The origin of this receptor is a woman between 18 and 29 years old in good health. Input material: blood. The CDR3 here is CASSSPQLNPYNEQFF. The CDR3 DNA reads as TGTGCCAGCAGTTCTCCACAGCTTAATCCCTACAATGAGCAGTTCTTC.